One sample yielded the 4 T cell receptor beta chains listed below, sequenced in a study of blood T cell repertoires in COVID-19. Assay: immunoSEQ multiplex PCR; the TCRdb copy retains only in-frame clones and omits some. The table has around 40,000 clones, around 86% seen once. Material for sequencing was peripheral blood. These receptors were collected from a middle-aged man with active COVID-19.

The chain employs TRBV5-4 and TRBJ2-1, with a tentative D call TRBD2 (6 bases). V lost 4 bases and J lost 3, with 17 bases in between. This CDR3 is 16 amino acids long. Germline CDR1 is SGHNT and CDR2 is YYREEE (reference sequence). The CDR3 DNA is TGTGCCAGCAGCCTGGTTGGAGGGATGCGCTACAATGAGCAGTTCTTC. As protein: CASSLVGGMRYNEQFF.

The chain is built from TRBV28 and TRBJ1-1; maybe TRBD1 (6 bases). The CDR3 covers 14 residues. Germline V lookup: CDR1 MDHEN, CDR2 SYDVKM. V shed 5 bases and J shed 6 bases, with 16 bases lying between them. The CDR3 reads CASSRGGGESEAFF. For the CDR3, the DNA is TGTGCCAGCAGTCGGGGAGGGGGAGAATCTGAAGCTTTCTTT.

The DNA of the CDR3 is TGTGCCAGCAAGACCTTTAGCCCCCACGGGGAGCTGTTTTTT. Its protein is CASKTFSPHGELFF. The gene calls are TRBV12-1 and TRBJ2-2; TRBD2, the table's D call, lacks a check against the DNA. TRBV12-1 is recorded as a pseudogene. The CDR3 spans 14 residues.

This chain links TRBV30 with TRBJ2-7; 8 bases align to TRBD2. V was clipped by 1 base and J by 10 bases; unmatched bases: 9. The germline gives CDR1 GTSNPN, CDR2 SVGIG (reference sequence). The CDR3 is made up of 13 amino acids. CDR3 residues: CAWSGGAGRAQYF. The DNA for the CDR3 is TGTGCCTGGAGTGGGGGGGCCGGGAGGGCCCAGTACTTC.